Sequencing of this T cell receptor beta chain was carried out in a study of T-cell memory formation after mild COVID-19. Study-level information: Each donor largely had its own TCR clusters.

Points from the study as a whole: Prior to infection, memory already included some responding clones, suggesting cross-reactive memory joined. Day 15 to 85 contracting clones showed balanced CD4/CD8; later expanders leaned CD4+.

The germline V gene has CDR1 MGHRA and CDR2 YSYEKL. V was cut by 3 bases and J by 0 bases, with 6 bases left in between. There are 13 residues in the CDR3. TCRdb reprocessed the 5' RACE reads via MiXCR and lists one record per CDR3 protein. Among about 140,000 distinct CDR3 sequences listed, 11% to 15% were seen once. A few counts support this clonotype. Its antigen is unidentified. This TCR derives from an adult woman who had mild COVID-19 (a few samples of this study predate the infection). Cell type and time point are not known. Sequences were obtained from PBMCs or a T cell subset sorted from them (not recorded which). The chain uses TRBV4-1 and TRBJ2-7; weak D call: TRBD2 (5 bases). CDR3 nucleotides: TGCGCCAGCAGCCAGGGAGCCTCCTACGAGCAGTACTTC. Translating gives CASSQGASYEQYF.